Following are 9 T cell receptor beta chains from one sample sequenced in a study of OX40 agonist ivuxolimab in advanced cancers. Libraries were prepared by immunoSEQ multiplex PCR; TCRdb keeps only in-frame clonotypes and omits some of them. The sample lists about 67,000 clones; 70% to 90% were seen once. The sample here was CD4+ or CD8+ T cells sorted from blood, taken in a trial of the OX40 agonist ivuxolimab. Every receptor here comes from an adult with an advanced solid tumor such as melanoma, head and neck, liver or kidney cancer.

This clone was observed a handful of times. One end of the junction is discordant with germline, which a read error may explain. CDR3 nucleotides: TGTGCCAGCAGTGAATCAGACAGGGGTATCAGCTTC. Amino acids: CASSESDRGISF. The chain has TRBV2 and TRBJ1-2, with 8 bases matching TRBD1. Germline CDR1 reads SNHLY; CDR2 reads FYNNEI. This CDR3 spans 12 amino acids.

The V gene is TRBV7-9, the J gene TRBJ2-5; D not certain. With the DNA end fitting TRBJ2-7 better, the J assignment may be wrong. Germline values: CDR1 SEHNR, CDR2 FQNEAQ (reference sequence). The CDR3 length is 14 residues. The CDR3 DNA sequence: TGTGCCAGCAGCTTATTGGCGGATTCCTACGAGCAGTACTTC. Protein product: CASSLLADSYEQYF.

The chain is built from TRBV5-4 and TRBJ2-3; D is unresolved. The V end was cut by 1 base, the J end by 6 bases, with 12 bases between. CDR1 is SGHNT, CDR2 YYREEE, per germline (reference sequence). The CDR3 loop spans 14 amino acids. Here the CDR3 reads CASSLISEGDTQYF. Here the CDR3 DNA reads TGTGCCAGCAGCTTGATCTCCGAAGGGGATACGCAGTATTTT.

The genes are TRBV9 and TRBJ2-2, with unresolved D. The V end was cut by 1 base, the J end by 0 bases, with 10 bases between. Per germline, CDR1 SGDLS and CDR2 YYNGEE. The CDR3 is 16 amino acids. Here the CDR3 reads CASSVMARANTGELFF. As DNA, the CDR3 is TGTGCCAGCAGCGTAATGGCACGCGCGAACACCGGGGAGCTGTTTTTT.

The rearrangement joins TRBV19 to TRBJ1-5; no firm D call. In germline, CDR1 is LNHDA, CDR2 SQIVND (reference sequence). Trimming stripped 5 bases from V and 0 bases from J, with 20 bases between. There are 18 residues in the CDR3. CDR3 residues: CASSPQRSKYYSNQPQHF. CDR3 sequence (DNA): TGTGCCAGTAGTCCACAGCGATCTAAATATTATAGCAATCAGCCCCAGCATTTT.

In DNA form, the CDR3 reads TGCAGCGTAGGAACTAGGTACGAGCAGTACTTC. It codes for CSVGTRYEQYF. The genes are TRBV29-1 and TRBJ2-5, with D perhaps matching TRBD2 (5 bases). The DNA end is more similar to TRBJ2-7, so the J call may be wrong. CDR1 is SQVTM and CDR2 is ANQGSEA in the germline V gene. The length of the CDR3 is 11 residues.

A single count supports this clone. This chain connects TRBV10-3 to TRBJ2-3; D ambiguous. The CDR3 runs to 17 residues. Germline CDR1 ENHRY, CDR2 SYGVKD. The ends were cut back, 6 bases at V and 0 bases at J, with 19 bases in the middle. CDR3 nucleotides: TGTGCCATCAGCCTGGCTGGGAATCTCCGAAGCACAGATACGCAGTATTTT. It is translated as CAISLAGNLRSTDTQYF.

The chain is built from TRBV11-2 and TRBJ2-5; D is uncertain. V lost 5 bases to trimming and J lost 11 bases, with 18 bases between them. CDR1 is SGHAT and CDR2 is FQNNGV in the germline V gene. CDR3 length: 13 amino acids. CDR3 amino acids: CASSPAPPQEQYF. CDR3 bases: TGTGCCAGCAGCCCCGCGCCCCCTCAAGAGCAGTACTTC.

Regarding this clone: Additional DNA sequences in this sample encode the identical CDR3. The chain couples TRBV7-3 to TRBJ1-1, with D uncertain. Germline lookup yields CDR1 SGHTA and CDR2 FQGTGA. The CDR3 is made up of 15 amino acids. Trimming cost V 0 bases and J 1 base, with 9 bases left between them. The CDR3 sequence: CASSLTGRTNTEAFF. The CDR3 region has the DNA TGTGCCAGCAGCTTAACGGGCAGGACGAACACTGAAGCTTTCTTT. The variable domain in full, completed from reference TRBV7-3 and TRBJ1-1, reads GAGVSQTPSNKVTEKGKYVELRCDPISGHTALYWYRQSLGQGPEFLIYFQGTGAADDSGLPNDRFFAVRPEGSVSTLKIQRTERGDSAVYLCASSLTGRTNTEAFFGQGTRLTVV.